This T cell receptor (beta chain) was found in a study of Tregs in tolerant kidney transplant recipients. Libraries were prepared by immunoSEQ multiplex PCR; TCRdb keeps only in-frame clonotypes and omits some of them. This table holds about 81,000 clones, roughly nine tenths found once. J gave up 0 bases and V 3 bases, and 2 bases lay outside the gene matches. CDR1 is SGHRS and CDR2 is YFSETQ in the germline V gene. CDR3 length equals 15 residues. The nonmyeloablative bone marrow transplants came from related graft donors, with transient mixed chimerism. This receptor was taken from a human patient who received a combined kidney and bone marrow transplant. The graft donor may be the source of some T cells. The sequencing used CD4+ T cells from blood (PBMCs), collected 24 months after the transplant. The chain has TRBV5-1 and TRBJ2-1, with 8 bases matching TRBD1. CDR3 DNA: TGCGCCAGCAGCTCCGGACAGGGCTCCTACAATGAGCAGTTCTTC. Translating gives CASSSGQGSYNEQFF.